This T cell receptor beta chain came from a study of T-cell reconstitution after alpha-beta-depleted transplantation in children. Looked up from germline, CDR1 is LNHDA and CDR2 is SQIVND (reference sequence). V lost 3 bases to trimming and J lost 7 bases; unmatched junction nucleotides: 15. The CDR3 has 18 residues. The TCRbeta library incorporated unique molecular identifiers. TCRdb processed the PCR reads anew with MiXCR; each CDR3 protein has one entry. The repertoire consists of a few hundred thousand distinct CDR3 sequences, with around 27% occurring once and the leading ten covering under 45%.

The receptor was isolated from a boy under two years old with Wiskott-Aldrich syndrome, due to receive a stem cell transplant. The chain uses TRBV19 and TRBJ2-1, with 10 bases that match TRBD2. The input for sequencing was PBMCs, taken before TCRalphabeta/CD19-depleted stem cell transplant. The CDR3 bases are TGTGCCAGTAGTATCACACGGTCCCTAGCGGGAGTTGGAAATGAGCAGTTCTTC. It specifies CASSITRSLAGVGNEQFF.